This paragraph reports one T cell receptor (beta chain). This specimen belongs to a study of patients and donors after allogeneic stem cell transplantation. TCRdb recomputed calls from the RT-PCR reads with MiXCR, one row per CDR3 protein. Of 410,000 or so distinct CDR3 sequences in the sample, approximately 16% are singletons; the top ten hold 6% to 8%. The material sequenced was blood, either unsorted or a sorted T cell fraction (not recorded which). This receptor was identified in a human donor who was either an allogeneic HSCT recipient or a stem cell or donor lymphocyte infusion donor (not recorded which). It is not recorded whose cells these are; they may come from a transplant donor.

In DNA, the CDR3 is TGTGCCAGCACCCTCTCGGGACTAGCGGGGGGGCCGCGGGAGACCCAGTACTTC. As protein: CASTLSGLAGGPRETQYF. This chain joins TRBV12-3 or TRBV12-4 and TRBJ2-5; 16 bases match TRBD2. This CDR3 region has 18 residues. Trimming took 7 bases from V and 5 from J; bases not matched to a gene: 13.